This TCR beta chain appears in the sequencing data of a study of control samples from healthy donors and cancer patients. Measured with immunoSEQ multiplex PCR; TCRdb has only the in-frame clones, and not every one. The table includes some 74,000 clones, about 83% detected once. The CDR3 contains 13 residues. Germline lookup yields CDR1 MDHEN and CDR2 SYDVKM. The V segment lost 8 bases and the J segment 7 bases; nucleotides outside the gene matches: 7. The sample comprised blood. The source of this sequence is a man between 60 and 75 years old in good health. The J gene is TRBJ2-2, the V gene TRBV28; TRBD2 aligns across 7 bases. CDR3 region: CASRGVHSGELFF. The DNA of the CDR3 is TGTGCCAGCCGGGGGGTCCACAGCGGGGAGCTGTTTTTT.